This T cell receptor beta chain derives from a study of shared clonotypes between healthy human individuals. Study conclusions and caveats: Sampling used blood alone; tissue repertoires probably differ. Clonotypes that were shared across a handful of donors made up around 5% of naive CD4 clonotypes.

Partitioning of CD4+ cells yielded a CD45RA+ naive subset and a CD45RA-negative memory subset. Deep level was the assay's run setting. Clones were read by immunoSEQ multiplex PCR, and TCRdb kept only the in-frame ones, dropping some. The top ten hold about 0.39% of the sample, which has 2 million to 3 million clones, approximately 94% seen once. A note on this clone: Its target is unknown.

The sample comprised naive CD4+ T cells from PBMCs. Regarding subset: CD45RA+ positively selected. This clonotype was sampled from a young man in good health. Some clones in this sample may be carry-over from other donors' samples.

CDR3 DNA: TGTGCCAGCGGGGAGCAGGGTGATACGCAGTATTTT. Protein sequence: CASGEQGDTQYF. V is TRBV9 and J is TRBJ2-3; D possibly uses TRBD1 or TRBD2 (5 bases each). The V end was cut by 7 bases, the J end by 6 bases, with 12 bases between. Germline V gene sequence: CDR1 SGDLS, CDR2 YYNGEE. The CDR3 is 12 amino acids.